This T cell receptor beta chain was recorded in a study of shared clonotypes between healthy human individuals. The data were produced by immunoSEQ multiplex PCR, yet TCRdb's version contains in-frame clones alone and is incomplete. Among about 2.4 million clones listed, 80% to 95% were seen once. The CDR3 sequence is 11 residues long. V lost 5 bases, J lost 5 bases, and 7 bases lay in between. Germline V gene sequence: CDR1 SGDLS, CDR2 YYNGEE. The sequence derives from a man aged 18 to 35 in good health. Some clones in this sample may be carry-over from other donors' samples. The sequenced sample consisted of naive CD4+ T cells from PBMCs. The subset denotes: CD45RA+ positively selected. The rearrangement joins TRBV9 to TRBJ1-2, with D perhaps matching TRBD1 (5 bases). The CDR3 here is CASRAGYGYTF. The CDR3 DNA reads TGTGCCAGCAGGGCAGGGTATGGCTACACCTTC.